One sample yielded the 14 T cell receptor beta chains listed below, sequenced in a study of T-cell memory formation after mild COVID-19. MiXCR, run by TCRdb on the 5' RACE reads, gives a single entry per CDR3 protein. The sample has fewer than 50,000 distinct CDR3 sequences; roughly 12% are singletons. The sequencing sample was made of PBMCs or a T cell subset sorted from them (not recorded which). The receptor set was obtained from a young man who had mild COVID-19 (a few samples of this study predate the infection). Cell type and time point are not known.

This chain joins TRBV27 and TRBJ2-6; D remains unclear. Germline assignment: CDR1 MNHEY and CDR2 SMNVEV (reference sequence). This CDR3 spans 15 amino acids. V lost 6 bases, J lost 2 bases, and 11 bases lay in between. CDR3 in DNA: TGTGCCAGCAGCCATTACACTACTGGGGCCAACGTCCTGACTTTC. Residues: CASSHYTTGANVLTF.

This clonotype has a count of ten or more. For the CDR3, the DNA is TGTGCCAGCAGCTTAGATACGGGGCGGACCGGGGAGCTGTTTTTT. This codes for CASSLDTGRTGELFF. The chain joins TRBV7-2 to TRBJ2-2, with D perhaps TRBD1 or TRBD2 (5 bases each). Trimming removed 1 base from V and 5 bases from J, with 11 bases in between. CDR1 is SGHTA, CDR2 FQGNSA, per germline. The CDR3 length is 15 residues.

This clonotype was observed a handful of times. The CDR3 DNA sequence: TGCGCCAGCAGCTTCTCAGACTCTGGAAACACCATATATTTT. The encoded protein is CASSFSDSGNTIYF. The chain is built from TRBV5-1 and TRBJ1-3; D is ambiguous. CDR3 length: 14 residues. V was trimmed by 2 bases and J by 0 bases, leaving 6 bases between them. CDR1 and CDR2 from the germline V gene are SGHRS and YFSETQ.

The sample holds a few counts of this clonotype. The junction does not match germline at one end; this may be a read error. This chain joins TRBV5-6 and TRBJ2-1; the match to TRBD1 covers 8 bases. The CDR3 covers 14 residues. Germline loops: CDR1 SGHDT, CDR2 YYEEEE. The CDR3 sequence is CASSRDRIYYEQFF. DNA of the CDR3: TGTGCCAGCAGCCGGGACAGGATCTACTATGAGCAGTTCTTC.

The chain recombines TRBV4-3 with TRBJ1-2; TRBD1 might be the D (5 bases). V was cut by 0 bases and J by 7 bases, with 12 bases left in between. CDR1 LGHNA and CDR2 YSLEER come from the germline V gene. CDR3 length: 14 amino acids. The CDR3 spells CASSQEVRVTGYTF. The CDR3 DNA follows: TGCGCCAGCAGCCAAGAGGTCAGGGTGACTGGCTACACCTTC.

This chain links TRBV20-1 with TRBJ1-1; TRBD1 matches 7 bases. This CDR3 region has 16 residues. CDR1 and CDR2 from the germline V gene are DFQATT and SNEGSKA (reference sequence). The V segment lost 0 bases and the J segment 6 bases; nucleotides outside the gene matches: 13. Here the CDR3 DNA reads TGCAGTGCTAGAGATCCTGAAGGGGGCCGAGGGTCTGAAGCTTTCTTT. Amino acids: CSARDPEGGRGSEAFF.

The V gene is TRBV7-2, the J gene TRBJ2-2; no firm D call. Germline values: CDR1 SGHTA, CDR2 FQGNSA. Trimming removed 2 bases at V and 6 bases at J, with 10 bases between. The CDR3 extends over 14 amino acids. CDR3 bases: TGTGCCAGCAGCTTATACTCACCATCCGGGGAGCTGTTTTTT. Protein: CASSLYSPSGELFF.

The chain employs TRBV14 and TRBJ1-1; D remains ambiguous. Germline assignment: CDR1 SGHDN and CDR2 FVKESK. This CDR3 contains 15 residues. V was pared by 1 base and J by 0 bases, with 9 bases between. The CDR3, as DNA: TGTGCCAGCAGCCAAGTATTTGGGGTGAACACTGAAGCTTTCTTT. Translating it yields CASSQVFGVNTEAFF.

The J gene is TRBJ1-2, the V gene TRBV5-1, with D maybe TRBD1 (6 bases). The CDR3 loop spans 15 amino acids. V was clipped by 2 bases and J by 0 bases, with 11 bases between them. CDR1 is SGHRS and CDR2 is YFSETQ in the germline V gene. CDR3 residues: CASSFSGATNYGYTF. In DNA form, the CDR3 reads TGCGCCAGCAGCTTTTCGGGGGCCACTAACTATGGCTACACCTTC.

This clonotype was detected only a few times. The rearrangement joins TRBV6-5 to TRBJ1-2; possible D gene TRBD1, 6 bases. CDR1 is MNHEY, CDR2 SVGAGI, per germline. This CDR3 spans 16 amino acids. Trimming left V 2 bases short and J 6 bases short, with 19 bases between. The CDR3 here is CASSYGGNRVTNGYTF. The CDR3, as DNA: TGTGCCAGCAGTTACGGGGGAAACAGGGTTACTAATGGCTACACCTTC.

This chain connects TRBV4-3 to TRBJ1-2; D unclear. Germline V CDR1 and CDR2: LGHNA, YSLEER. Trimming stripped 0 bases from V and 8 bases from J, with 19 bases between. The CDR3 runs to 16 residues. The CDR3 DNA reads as TGCGCCAGCAGCCAAGACTGGTTTGGAGGAGTTAGAGGCTACACCTTC. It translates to CASSQDWFGGVRGYTF.

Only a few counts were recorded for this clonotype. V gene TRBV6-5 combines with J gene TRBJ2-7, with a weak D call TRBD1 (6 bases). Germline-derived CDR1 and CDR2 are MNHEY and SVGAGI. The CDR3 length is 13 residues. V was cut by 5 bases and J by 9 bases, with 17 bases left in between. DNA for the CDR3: TGTGCCAGCAGTGCGGCACAGGGTTCGAGGCAGTACGTC. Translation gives CASSAAQGSRQYV.

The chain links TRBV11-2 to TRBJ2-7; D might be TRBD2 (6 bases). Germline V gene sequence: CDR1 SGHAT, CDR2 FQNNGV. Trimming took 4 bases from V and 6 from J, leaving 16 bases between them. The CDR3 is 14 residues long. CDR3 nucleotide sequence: TGTGCCAGCAGCTCCGTCTCGGGGCGGGGCGAGCAGTACTTC. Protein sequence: CASSSVSGRGEQYF.

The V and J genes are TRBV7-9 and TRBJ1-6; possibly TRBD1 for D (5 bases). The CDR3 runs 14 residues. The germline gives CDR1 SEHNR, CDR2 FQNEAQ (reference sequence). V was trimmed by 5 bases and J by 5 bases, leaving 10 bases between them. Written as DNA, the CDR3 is TGTGCCAGCAGCGTGGGCAGGGATAATTCACCCCTCCACTTT. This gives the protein CASSVGRDNSPLHF. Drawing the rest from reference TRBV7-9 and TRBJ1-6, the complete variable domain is DTGVSQNPRHKITKRGQNVTFRCDPISEHNRLYWYRQTLGQGPEFLTYFQNEAQLEKSRLLSDRFSAERPKGSFSTLEIQRTEQGDSAMYLCASSVGRDNSPLHFGNGTRLTVT.